This TCR beta chain was recorded in a study of T cell repertoires in cytomegalovirus infection. General observations from the study: The ex vivo response was dominated by HLA-C-restricted CMV-specific TCR beta clonotypes.

TCRdb reanalysed the reads using MiXCR and keeps one entry per CDR3 protein. The sample carries some 920,000 distinct CDR3 sequences, approximately 33% recorded once. CDR1 and CDR2 from the germline V gene are SGHTA and FQGNSA. V lost 4 bases and J lost 5; bases outside the gene matches: 10. This CDR3 is built from 16 residues. This clonotype was found a few times. No antigen is known for it. This clonotype was sampled from a human donor in good health (CMV status not recorded). Some clones in this sample may be carry-over from other donors' samples. The chain is built from TRBV7-2 and TRBJ2-5; 10 bases match TRBD2. Sequencing was performed on cultured CD8+ T cells from PBMCs, taken from culture after CMV antigen stimulation. The CDR3 coding sequence is TGTGCCAGCAGCTGGGATAGCGGGGGGCGGGAGGAGACCCAGTACTTC. Its protein is CASSWDSGGREETQYF.